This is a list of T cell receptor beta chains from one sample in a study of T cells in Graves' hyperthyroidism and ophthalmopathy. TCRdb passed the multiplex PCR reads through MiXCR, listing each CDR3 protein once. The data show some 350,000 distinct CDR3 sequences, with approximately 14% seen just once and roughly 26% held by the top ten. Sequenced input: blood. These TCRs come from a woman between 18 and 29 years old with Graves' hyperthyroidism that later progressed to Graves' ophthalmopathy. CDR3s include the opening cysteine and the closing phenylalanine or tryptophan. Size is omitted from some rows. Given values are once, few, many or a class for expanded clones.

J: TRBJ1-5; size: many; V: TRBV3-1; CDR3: CASSQSYSNQPQHF
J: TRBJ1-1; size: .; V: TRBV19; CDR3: CASSRGWTEAFF
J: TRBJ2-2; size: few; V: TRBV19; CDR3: CASRRPGGKSGELFF
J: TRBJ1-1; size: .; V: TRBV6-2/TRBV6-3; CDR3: CASSYSGRLEAFF
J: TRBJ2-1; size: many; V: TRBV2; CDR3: CASSLKPNDEQFF
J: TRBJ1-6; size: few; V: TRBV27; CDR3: CASTLKENSPLHF
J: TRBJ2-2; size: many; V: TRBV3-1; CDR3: CASSPRTSGIGIGELFF
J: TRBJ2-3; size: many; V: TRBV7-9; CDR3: CASSDADRDSDTQYF
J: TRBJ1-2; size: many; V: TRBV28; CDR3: CASKLYGEGYGYTF
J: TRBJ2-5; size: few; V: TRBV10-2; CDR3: CASSPIGSLETQYF
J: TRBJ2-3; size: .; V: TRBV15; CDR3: CAASRDYTDTQYF
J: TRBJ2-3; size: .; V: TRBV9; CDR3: CASSGVGSTDTQYF
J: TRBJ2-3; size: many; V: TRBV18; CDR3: CASSPQTRYQNTDTQYF
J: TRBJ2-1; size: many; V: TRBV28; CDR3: CASSHAGLIYNEQFF
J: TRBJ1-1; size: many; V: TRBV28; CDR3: CASSFMSVEAFF
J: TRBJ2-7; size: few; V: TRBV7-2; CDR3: CASSPTSSLGEQYF
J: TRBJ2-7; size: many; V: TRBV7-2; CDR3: CASSPSGGAGVPYEQYF